This T cell receptor beta chain was sequenced for a study of cytomegalovirus exposure and HLA in healthy donors. General study findings and limits: Across donors, most TCRs were seen rarely, yet some public ones were widespread.

This table comes from immunoSEQ multiplex PCR, and its TCRdb copy is limited to in-frame clones, with some not included. The sample holds approximately 130,000 clones; 70% to 90% are singletons and the top ten take 2% to 2.5%. Note on this clone: Its antigen is still unknown.

The TCR was taken from a woman in her twenties or thirties in good health and CMV-seronegative. Sequencing was performed on PBMCs.

This CDR3 is CASSLWSGRGYTF. The CDR3 DNA reads TGTGCCAGCAGTTTATGGTCAGGCCGCGGCTACACCTTC. The V and J genes are TRBV27 and TRBJ1-2; no clear D. There are 13 residues in the CDR3. The germline gives CDR1 MNHEY, CDR2 SMNVEV (reference sequence). Trimming removed 1 base at V and 8 bases at J, with 11 bases between.